This TCR beta chain was identified in a study of blood T cell repertoires in COVID-19. Study-level information: The United States, Italy and Spain supplied acute and convalescent COVID-19 samples. The analysed material was cDNA or gDNA that came from T cells, B-cell-depleted T cells, or PBMCs.

As originally analysed: From reference gene primer amplification, estimates of nucleated cell counts were derived. This table comes from immunoSEQ multiplex PCR, and its TCRdb copy is limited to in-frame clones, with some not included. The DNA gave D and trimming, while V, J and clone size come from that table. Among roughly 75,000 clones listed, roughly 77% were seen once. Per germline, CDR1 KGHSH and CDR2 LQKENI. Trimming cost V 6 bases and J 6 bases, with 15 bases left between them. The CDR3 extends over 13 amino acids. Sample: peripheral blood. The genes are TRBV18 and TRBJ2-7; D may be TRBD1 (5 bases). The sequence was obtained from a woman in her 70s with acute or convalescent COVID-19. The CDR3 spells CASSLDQGSEQYF. In DNA form, the CDR3 reads TGTGCCAGCTCTCTTGATCAGGGCAGCGAGCAGTACTTC.